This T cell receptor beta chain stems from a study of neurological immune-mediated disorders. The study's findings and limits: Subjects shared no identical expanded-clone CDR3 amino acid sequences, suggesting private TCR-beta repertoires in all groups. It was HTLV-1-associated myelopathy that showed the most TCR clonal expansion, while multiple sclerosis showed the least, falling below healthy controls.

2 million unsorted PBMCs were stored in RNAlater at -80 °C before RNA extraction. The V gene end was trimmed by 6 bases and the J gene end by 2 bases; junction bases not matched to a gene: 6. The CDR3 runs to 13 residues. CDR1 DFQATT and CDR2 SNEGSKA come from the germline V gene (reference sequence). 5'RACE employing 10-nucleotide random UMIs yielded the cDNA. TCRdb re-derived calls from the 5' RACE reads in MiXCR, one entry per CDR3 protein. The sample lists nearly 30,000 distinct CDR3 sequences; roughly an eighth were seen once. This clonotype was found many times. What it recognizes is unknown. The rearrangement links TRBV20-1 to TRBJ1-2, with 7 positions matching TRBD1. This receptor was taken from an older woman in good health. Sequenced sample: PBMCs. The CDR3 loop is CSAGQGGNYGYTF. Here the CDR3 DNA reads TGCAGTGCCGGGCAGGGGGGCAACTATGGCTACACCTTC.